Below, 28 T cell receptor beta chains from the same sample are listed, as sequenced in a study of blood T cells in healthy people across ages (dated by TCRdb to the mid-2010s). Libraries were made using 5' RACE. Sequencing was performed on an Illumina HiSeq 2500. A second PCR of about 6 to 11 cycles was run with a J-beta primer mix and a sample-barcoded 5' primer. TCRdb cleaned the public reads at Q25 with fastp, built clones with MiXCR and kept in-frame beta chains. CDR3 protein sequences are deduplicated, and each keeps its most common genes and DNA. For this sample there are about 970,000 distinct CDR3 sequences; roughly 51% appear just once. The ten largest clones add up to roughly a fifth of the sample. The specimen sequenced was blood. The receptors were gathered from an older woman in good health.

V and J are TRBV6-2 or TRBV6-3 and TRBJ2-5; 9 bases align to TRBD2. This CDR3 is built from 15 residues. Germline CDR1 and CDR2: MNHEY and SVGEGT. With 3 bases clipped from V and 11 bases from J, the junction kept 13 bases outside the gene matches. CDR3 coding DNA: TGTGCCAGCAGTTATCCGGGACTAGCATTCAATGAGCAGTACTTC. The encoded protein is CASSYPGLAFNEQYF.

The chain employs TRBV30 and TRBJ2-1; tentative D call: TRBD2 (6 bases). CDR1 is GTSNPN, CDR2 SVGIG, per germline (reference sequence). Trimming took off 0 bases at V and 5 bases at J, with 11 bases between the two ends. The CDR3 is 14 amino acids. CDR3 DNA: TGTGCCTGGAGTGTAGGGCGGGGAAACAATGAGCAGTTCTTC. This sequence encodes CAWSVGRGNNEQFF. Full variable domain (outside the CDR3, taken from reference TRBV30 and TRBJ2-1): SQTIHQWPATLVQPVGSPLSLECTVEGTSNPNLYWYRQAAGRGLQLLFYSVGIGQISSEVPQNLSASRPQDRQFILSSKKLLLSDSGFYLCAWSVGRGNNEQFFGPGTRLTVL.

This clonotype was observed a few times. V is TRBV27 and J is TRBJ2-3; D is possibly TRBD2 (5 bases). CDR1 and CDR2 from the germline V gene are MNHEY and SMNVEV (reference sequence). This CDR3 contains 14 residues. With 3 bases removed from V and 2 bases from J, the gap between germline ends came to 9 bases. CDR3 sequence: CASSFGITTDTQYF. The CDR3 DNA is TGTGCCAGCAGTTTCGGGATAACCACAGATACGCAGTATTTT.

CDR3: CASSSGGSWESYEQYF. The CDR3 nucleotides are TGTGCCAGCAGTAGCGGGGGCTCATGGGAATCCTACGAGCAGTACTTC. The rearrangement uses TRBV6-5 and TRBJ2-7; 8 positions match TRBD2. From germline, CDR1 is MNHEY and CDR2 SVGAGI. V was pared by 5 bases and J by 1 base, with 10 bases of the junction left unmatched. This CDR3 is 16 amino acids long.

CDR3 bases: TGTGCCAGCAGCCAAGATCACAGACCTACTAACTATGGCTACACCTTC. Protein sequence: CASSQDHRPTNYGYTF. This chain connects TRBV4-2 to TRBJ1-2; D call uncertain. The CDR3 covers 16 residues. Trimming shortened V by 0 bases and J by 0 bases, and 11 bases separated the two germline ends. The germline V gene has CDR1 LGHNA and CDR2 YNFKEQ.

This clonotype was counted between two and nine times. V usage is TRBV7-2 and J usage is TRBJ1-2; 7 nucleotides agree with TRBD1. This CDR3 spans 14 amino acids. In germline, CDR1 is SGHTA, CDR2 FQGNSA. The V and J ends lost 1 base and 7 bases, in that order; junction bases with no gene match: 6. The CDR3 DNA reads TGTGCCAGCAGCTTAGGGGACAGACAAACTGGCTACACCTTC. Translation gives CASSLGDRQTGYTF.

This clonotype came up once. J is TRBJ2-1 and V is TRBV29-1; D possibly corresponds to TRBD1 (5 bases). The J call may be in error: the DNA end matches TRBJ2-7 better. CDR3 length: 13 amino acids. Germline V gene data show CDR1 as SQVTM and CDR2 as ANQGSEA. CDR3 nucleotides: TGCAGCGTTGTAAGGGGTTTATACAATGAGCAGTACTTC. It codes for CSVVRGLYNEQYF.

This chain links TRBV24-1 with TRBJ2-1; the D is unclear. There are 12 residues in the CDR3. Trimming cost V 5 bases and J 9 bases, with 10 bases left between them. Germline lookup yields CDR1 KGHDR and CDR2 SFDVKD. The CDR3 reads CATSAPDFEQFF. In DNA, the CDR3 is TGTGCCACCAGTGCCCCCGATTTTGAGCAGTTCTTC.

The chain employs TRBV20-1 and TRBJ2-7, with D perhaps matching TRBD2 (6 bases). This CDR3 has 17 residues. Germline V lookup: CDR1 DFQATT, CDR2 SNEGSKA (reference sequence). Trimming removed 1 base from V and 3 bases from J, with 22 bases in between. The CDR3 is CSARGPRGTGVRYEQYF. DNA of the CDR3: TGCAGTGCTAGAGGGCCCCGGGGGACTGGGGTCCGCTACGAGCAGTACTTC.

Worth noting for this clonotype: Compared with germline, one end of the junction differs, possibly owing to a read error. This chain links TRBV20-1 with TRBJ1-3; no clear D. Germline loops: CDR1 DFQATT, CDR2 SNEGSKA (reference sequence). The CDR3 is 14 amino acids. The CDR3 DNA sequence: TGCAGTGTTAGAGACACATACTCTGGAAACACCATATATTTT. This translates into CSVRDTYSGNTIYF.

V and J are TRBV15 and TRBJ2-1; 8 bases fit TRBD1. The germline gives CDR1 LNHNV, CDR2 YYDKDF (reference sequence). The ends lost 5 bases at V and 4 bases at J; junction bases unmatched: 10. This CDR3 has 16 residues. DNA of the CDR3: TGTGCCACCAGCGGTCGACAGGGGTCTATATACAATGAGCAGTTCTTC. This codes for CATSGRQGSIYNEQFF. Drawing the rest from reference TRBV15 and TRBJ2-1, the complete variable domain is DAMVIQNPRYQVTQFGKPVTLSCSQTLNHNVMYWYQQKSSQAPKLLFHYYDKDFNNEADTPDNFQSRRPNTSFCFLDIRSPGLGDTAMYLCATSGRQGSIYNEQFFGPGTRLTVL.

This clonotype was seen a handful of times. The chain carries TRBV7-3 and TRBJ1-6, with 9 bases fitting TRBD1. This CDR3 contains 14 residues. J was trimmed by 8 bases and V by 6 bases; bases with no gene match: 5. Germline V gene data show CDR1 as SGHTA and CDR2 as FQGTGA. For the CDR3, the DNA is TGTGCCAGCAGTGAGGGACAGGGCTATTCACCCCTCCACTTT. Its protein product is CASSEGQGYSPLHF.

The rearrangement uses TRBV6-5 and TRBJ2-5; unclear D gene. CDR3 length equals 11 residues. Germline CDR1 is MNHEY and CDR2 is SVGAGI. The V and J ends lost 8 bases and 2 bases respectively, with 6 bases between them. For the CDR3, the DNA is TGTGCCAGCGGTGGGCAAGAGACCCAGTACTTC. Translating it yields CASGGQETQYF.

This rearrangement joins TRBV7-2 to TRBJ2-3; 9 nucleotides align to TRBD1. With 2 bases clipped from V and 4 bases from J, the junction kept 4 bases outside the gene matches. Germline-derived CDR1 and CDR2 are SGHTA and FQGNSA. There are 15 residues in the CDR3. The CDR3 here is CASSLRTGDPDTQYF. CDR3 DNA sequence: TGTGCCAGCAGCTTAAGGACAGGGGACCCAGATACGCAGTATTTT.

This clonotype was observed a few times. The rearrangement links TRBV7-8 to TRBJ2-3, with 15 bases matching TRBD2. Germline trimming cut 4 bases from V and 1 base from J; bases unmatched to any gene: 3. CDR1 and CDR2 from the germline V gene are SGHVS and FQNEAQ. The CDR3 totals 17 residues. The CDR3, as DNA: TGTGCCAGCAGCTCGGGACTAGCGGGAGGACGCACAGATACGCAGTATTTT. Its translation is CASSSGLAGGRTDTQYF.

This clonotype was detected only a few times. The rearrangement links TRBV20-1 to TRBJ1-2; TRBD1 might be the D (5 bases). The V gene's germline CDR1 is DFQATT and CDR2 SNEGSKA (reference sequence). V gave up 3 bases and J gave up 4 bases, with 12 bases separating them. The CDR3 has 13 amino acids. Here the CDR3 DNA reads TGCAGTGCTAGTGGTGACAGAATCTATGGCTACACCTTC. This encodes CSASGDRIYGYTF.

This chain links TRBV7-3 with TRBJ1-2, with 10 bases matching TRBD1. Trimming at V came to 5 bases and at J to 8 bases, leaving 14 bases not matched to a gene. The CDR3 extends over 16 amino acids. Germline CDR1 SGHTA, CDR2 FQGTGA. CDR3 sequence: CASSPNAGTGATGYTF. The CDR3 nucleotides are TGTGCCAGCAGCCCTAACGCCGGGACAGGGGCTACCGGCTACACCTTC.

J is TRBJ1-1 and V is TRBV3-1; D uncertain. The CDR3 sequence is 12 residues long. Trimming stripped 1 base from V and 4 bases from J, with 4 bases between. Germline loops: CDR1 LGHDT, CDR2 YNNKEL (reference sequence). CDR3 bases: TGTGCCAGCAGCCAAGTACCCACTGAAGCTTTCTTT. Translation: CASSQVPTEAFF.

The J gene is TRBJ2-5, the V gene TRBV6-5, with 9 bases lining up with TRBD1. Per the germline V gene, CDR1 is MNHEY and CDR2 is SVGAGI. Losses at the gene ends were 2 bases for V and 2 bases for J; bases not matched to a gene: 6. The CDR3 consists of 16 residues. Here the CDR3 reads CASSYRDRVGQETQYF. The CDR3 region has the DNA TGTGCCAGCAGTTACCGGGACAGGGTTGGGCAAGAGACCCAGTACTTC.

The V and J genes are TRBV18 and TRBJ1-1, with D possibly being TRBD1 (5 bases). V dropped 4 bases and J dropped 4 bases, with 19 bases sitting between them. CDR3 length: 16 amino acids. CDR1 is KGHSH, CDR2 LQKENI, per germline. This CDR3 is CASSRAGGPGSTEAFF. The DNA for the CDR3 is TGTGCCAGCTCACGGGCCGGGGGACCTGGGAGCACTGAAGCTTTCTTT.

In this sample, this clonotype turned up a few times. V is TRBV12-3 or TRBV12-4 and J is TRBJ1-2, with D hard to call. The CDR3 is 13 amino acids. V lost 7 bases and J lost 8, with 17 bases in between. CDR3 bases: TGTGCCAGCATTACGAACCCCGCAGGCGGCTACACCTTC. This sequence encodes CASITNPAGGYTF.

The J gene is TRBJ2-7, the V gene TRBV9; 8 nucleotides match TRBD1. Germline trimming cut 4 bases from V and 7 bases from J; bases unmatched to any gene: 10. From germline, CDR1 is SGDLS and CDR2 YYNGEE. The CDR3 contains 14 residues. The CDR3 DNA reads as TGTGCCAGCAGCCAAATGCCAGGGGGCGGGGAGCAGTACTTC. Translating it yields CASSQMPGGGEQYF. Combining the CDR3 with reference TRBV9 and TRBJ2-7 gives the whole variable domain DSGVTQTPKHLITATGQRVTLRCSPRSGDLSVYWYQQSLDQGLQFLIQYYNGEERAKGNILERFSAQQFPDLHSELNLSSLELGDSALYFCASSQMPGGGEQYFGPGTRLTVT.

This chain links TRBV20-1 with TRBJ2-6; TRBD1 matches 7 bases. CDR1 is DFQATT, CDR2 SNEGSKA, per germline (reference sequence). Trimming took 1 base from V and 0 from J; bases not matched to a gene: 9. This CDR3 has 18 residues. The CDR3 nucleotides read TGCAGTGCTAGAGCCCGACAGGGTGAAAGCTCTGGGGCCAACGTCCTGACTTTC. Its protein is CSARARQGESSGANVLTF.

Details on this clonotype: A read error is possible here, since a much larger clone lies one base away. The rearrangement joins TRBV5-1 to TRBJ2-5; D possibly corresponds to TRBD1 (7 bases). Between the trimmed V and J ends, which lost 4 bases and 11 bases, there was a span of 27 bases. Germline lookup yields CDR1 SGHRS and CDR2 YFSETQ. This CDR3 has 16 amino acids. The CDR3 DNA follows: TGCGCCAGCAGCCCTCAGGGGGGAGTGGGTTACAATGAGCAGTACTTC. Translated, it gives CASSPQGGVGYNEQYF.

The chain carries TRBV11-2 and TRBJ2-1, with D unclear. Trimming took 7 bases from V and 3 from J, leaving 7 bases between them. Germline values: CDR1 SGHAT, CDR2 FQNNGV. The CDR3 consists of 12 residues. The CDR3 bases are TGTGCCAGCAACGCTTACTACAATGAGCAGTTCTTC. As protein: CASNAYYNEQFF.

This clonotype was counted only a few times. V and J are TRBV7-9 and TRBJ1-1, with D perhaps TRBD1 (5 bases). In germline, CDR1 is SEHNR, CDR2 FQNEAQ (reference sequence). The CDR3 loop spans 14 amino acids. V was cut by 3 bases and J by 1 base, with 9 bases left in between. The CDR3 DNA sequence: TGTGCCAGCAGCTTGGGGGGTTGGAACACTGAAGCTTTCTTT. It translates to CASSLGGWNTEAFF.

This clonotype was found many times. The chain recombines TRBV4-3 with TRBJ2-4; possibly TRBD1 or TRBD2 for D (5 bases each). CDR1 and CDR2 from the germline V gene are LGHNA and YSLEER. Trimming shortened V by 3 bases and J by 5 bases, and 17 bases separated the two germline ends. This CDR3 is 16 amino acids long. The CDR3 DNA follows: TGCGCCAGCAGCCACCAACCGGGACCCCTCGAAAACATTCAGTACTTC. Translation gives CASSHQPGPLENIQYF.

The DNA of the CDR3 is TGCGCCAGCAGCCAAGTCGGGCTAGCGACTAGCACAGATACGCAGTATTTT. It translates to CASSQVGLATSTDTQYF. The chain combines TRBV4-1 with TRBJ2-3; D possibly corresponds to TRBD2 (6 bases). Between the trimmed V and J ends, which lost 1 base and 0 bases, there was a span of 14 bases. The CDR3 has 17 residues. Germline V CDR1 and CDR2: MGHRA, YSYEKL.